This entry lists 27 T cell receptor beta chains sequenced from one sample in a study of beta chain features in type 1 diabetes. Expressed TCRB transcripts were sequenced because the entire RNA isolate underwent reverse transcription. Here immunoSEQ multiplex PCR was the method, and the copy in TCRdb shows in-frame clones only, minus some. The sample has roughly 260,000 clones, roughly 20% seen once. The antigens of these receptors remain unknown. Study observations and caveats: All four CD4+ subsets from Type 1 diabetes patients carried moderately but significantly shorter TCRB CDR3s.

Material for sequencing was naive CD4+ T cells from blood. Every receptor here comes from a woman aged 35 to 49 with type 1 diabetes.

V is TRBV29-1 and J is TRBJ1-3; no clear D gene. From germline, CDR1 is SQVTM and CDR2 ANQGSEA. The V end lost 4 bases, the J end lost 0 bases, and 4 bases lay between the germline ends. This CDR3 comprises 12 residues. The CDR3 nucleotides read TGCAGCGTTGCACACTCTGGAAACACCATATATTTT. Amino acid sequence: CSVAHSGNTIYF.

This clone has more than one count but fewer than ten. This chain connects TRBV19 to TRBJ2-1; 8 bases align to TRBD2. The germline V gene encodes CDR1 LNHDA and CDR2 SQIVND (reference sequence). V lost 4 bases, J lost 1 base, and 3 bases stayed unmatched. The CDR3 contains 15 residues. CDR3 nucleotides: TGTGCCAGTAGTACAATAGCGGGATCCTACAATGAGCAGTTCTTC. Its protein product is CASSTIAGSYNEQFF.

This rearrangement joins TRBV7-3 to TRBJ2-3; 9 positions match TRBD1. This CDR3 has 15 amino acids. After removal of 2 bases from V and 6 bases from J, the junction contained 6 bases not matched to a gene. Germline V gene lookup returns CDR1 SGHTA and CDR2 FQGTGA. The CDR3 nucleotides are TGTGCCAGCAGCTTACTGGGACAGGGTTCGGATACGCAGTATTTT. Translating gives CASSLLGQGSDTQYF.

This clone was counted only a few times. The V gene is TRBV9, the J gene TRBJ2-2; 8 nucleotides agree with TRBD2. Losses at the gene ends were 0 bases for V and 6 bases for J; bases not matched to a gene: 1. This CDR3 has 14 residues. CDR1 and CDR2 (germline): SGDLS, YYNGEE. The DNA of the CDR3 is TGTGCCAGCAGCGTAGCGGGGGGGGCCGGGGAGCTGTTTTTT. Translated: CASSVAGGAGELFF.

This clone has more than one count but fewer than ten. The J gene is TRBJ2-7, the V gene TRBV6-5; possible D gene TRBD2, 5 bases. This CDR3 is built from 15 residues. V was trimmed by 2 bases and J by 2 bases, leaving 13 bases between them. CDR1 is MNHEY, CDR2 SVGAGI, per germline. CDR3 DNA sequence: TGTGCCAGCAGTTACGTGGGAGCCTCTACCTACGAGCAGTACTTC. Translating gives CASSYVGASTYEQYF.

This chain uses TRBV7-2 with TRBJ1-4, with 7 bases that match TRBD1. The J segment lost 2 bases and the V segment lost 5 bases, leaving 11 bases of the junction unmatched. The germline gives CDR1 SGHTA, CDR2 FQGNSA. The length of the CDR3 is 17 residues. The CDR3, as DNA: TGTGCCAGCAGCAAGAACAGGGGAAGCAGCACTAATGAAAAACTGTTTTTT. Translated, it gives CASSKNRGSSTNEKLFF.

The gene calls are TRBV29-1 and TRBJ1-5; TRBD1 agrees at 7 bases. The CDR3 covers 13 residues. In germline, CDR1 is SQVTM, CDR2 ANQGSEA. V was clipped by 6 bases and J by 7 bases; unmatched bases: 9. CDR3 sequence reads: CSVIQGFGQPQHF. The CDR3 DNA is TGCAGCGTGATACAGGGGTTTGGGCAGCCCCAGCATTTT.

This clone was counted a few times. The rearrangement links TRBV19 to TRBJ2-7, with D tentatively TRBD1 (6 bases). Germline V gives CDR1 LNHDA, CDR2 SQIVND (reference sequence). The CDR3 spans 15 residues. With 5 bases removed from V and 0 bases from J, the gap between germline ends came to 14 bases. The CDR3 loop is CASSPGDRSSYEQYF. The CDR3, as DNA: TGTGCCAGTAGTCCCGGAGACAGGAGCTCCTACGAGCAGTACTTC.

The chain recombines TRBV14 with TRBJ1-1; D unresolved. This CDR3 comprises 14 residues. Looked up from germline, CDR1 is SGHDN and CDR2 is FVKESK. Trimming removed 4 bases at V and 0 bases at J, with 9 bases between. The CDR3, as DNA: TGTGCCAGCAGCCCCATCGGGGTGAACACTGAAGCTTTCTTT. This translates into CASSPIGVNTEAFF.

This clone was seen only once. The rearrangement links TRBV5-4 to TRBJ2-5; 7 bases agree with TRBD1. There are 13 residues in the CDR3. The germline CDR1 and CDR2 sequences are SGHNT and YYREEE (reference sequence). With 0 bases clipped from V and 6 bases from J, the junction kept 2 bases outside the gene matches. Here the CDR3 reads CASSLEGAKTQYF. DNA of the CDR3: TGTGCCAGCAGCTTGGAGGGGGCGAAGACCCAGTACTTC.

This clone was found a few times. This rearrangement joins TRBV10-3 to TRBJ2-7; no clear D. Germline lookup yields CDR1 ENHRY and CDR2 SYGVKD. The CDR3 has 15 residues. The ends were cut back, 0 bases at V and 3 bases at J, with 12 bases in the middle. The CDR3 DNA reads TGTGCCATCAGTGAGTCGACAAAGGCCCTCTACGAGCAGTACTTC. Amino acids: CAISESTKALYEQYF.

This clone has just a few counts. This chain links TRBV7-3 with TRBJ2-2, with a weak D call TRBD2 (5 bases). V lost 5 bases to trimming and J lost 1 base, with 8 bases between them. The CDR3 runs to 14 residues. Per germline, CDR1 SGHTA and CDR2 FQGTGA. The CDR3 DNA is TGTGCCAGCAGCCGAGGGATGAACACCGGGGAGCTGTTTTTT. The encoded protein is CASSRGMNTGELFF.

The chain recombines TRBV23-1 with TRBJ2-5, with D maybe TRBD2 (5 bases). TRBV23-1 is classed as an ORF, of uncertain function. The germline V and J ends were trimmed by 0 bases and 4 bases, with 21 bases remaining between them. This CDR3 has 18 amino acids. The CDR3 region is CASSQSREIGPDLETQYF. The CDR3 DNA reads as TGCGCCAGCAGTCAATCGAGGGAAATTGGGCCAGACTTAGAGACCCAGTACTTC.

The rearrangement links TRBV29-1 to TRBJ2-3; 7 positions agree with TRBD1. Trimming at V came to 7 bases and at J to 3 bases, leaving 10 bases not matched to a gene. The CDR3 is made up of 14 amino acids. Germline V gives CDR1 SQVTM, CDR2 ANQGSEA. The CDR3 region has the DNA TGCAGCGCCGTCGACAGGGCAATAACAGATACGCAGTATTTT. This codes for CSAVDRAITDTQYF.

This clone has only a few counts. The V call is TRBV6-6, the J call TRBJ2-7, with D possibly TRBD1 on 5 matching bases. Germline values: CDR1 MNHNY, CDR2 SVGAGI (reference sequence). The V end lost 6 bases, the J end lost 1 base, and 13 bases lay between the germline ends. The CDR3 consists of 14 residues. The CDR3 DNA is TGTGCCAGCAGAGGTGTGGCAGGGTCCTACGAGCAGTACTTC. It codes for CASRGVAGSYEQYF.

V is TRBV6-5 and J is TRBJ2-5; tentative D call: TRBD2 (5 bases). The germline CDR1 and CDR2 sequences are MNHEY and SVGAGI. CDR3 length: 14 amino acids. Deletions cut 9 bases from V and 4 bases from J, with 18 bases between. The CDR3, as DNA: TGTGCCAGTAACCCCTCCGAGGAGGCAGAGACCCAGTACTTC. This encodes CASNPSEEAETQYF.

This clone was seen a handful of times. J is TRBJ2-5 and V is TRBV7-2, with D hard to call. This CDR3 has 13 amino acids. The ends were cut back, 3 bases at V and 5 bases at J, with 10 bases in the middle. Germline CDR1 and CDR2: SGHTA and FQGNSA. The CDR3 loop reads CASSFQREETQYF. As DNA, the CDR3 is TGTGCCAGCAGCTTTCAGCGTGAGGAGACCCAGTACTTC.

The chain uses TRBV11-3 and TRBJ1-1; the match to TRBD1 covers 9 bases. The germline gives CDR1 SGHNT, CDR2 YENEEA. This CDR3 is built from 15 residues. The V and J ends lost 2 bases and 6 bases, in that order; junction bases with no gene match: 7. The CDR3 protein is CASSLRAGQGSEAFF. The CDR3 DNA reads as TGTGCCAGCAGCTTAAGGGCGGGACAGGGCTCTGAAGCTTTCTTT.

This clone was recorded a few times. The V and J genes are TRBV4-3 and TRBJ2-2, with D uncertain. Looked up from germline, CDR1 is LGHNA and CDR2 is YSLEER. The CDR3 extends over 15 amino acids. V was trimmed by 1 base and J by 2 bases, leaving 8 bases between them. CDR3 nucleotide sequence: TGCGCCAGCAGCCAAGGCACAGCTAACACCGGGGAGCTGTTTTTT. Translating gives CASSQGTANTGELFF.

This clone was observed a few times. The chain is built from TRBV29-1 and TRBJ2-5; no reliable D call. This CDR3 comprises 13 residues. Trimming removed 4 bases at V and 5 bases at J, with 14 bases between. Per the germline V gene, CDR1 is SQVTM and CDR2 is ANQGSEA. CDR3 in amino acids: CSVGATSGETQYF. The DNA of the CDR3 is TGCAGCGTTGGGGCAACTTCTGGTGAGACCCAGTACTTC.

This clone was counted between two and nine times. The V and J genes are TRBV25-1 and TRBJ2-3; 8 bases map to TRBD2. Germline trimming cut 5 bases from V and 3 bases from J; bases unmatched to any gene: 13. This CDR3 comprises 17 residues. In germline, CDR1 is MGHDK, CDR2 SYGVNS. CDR3 in amino acids: CASSPLGGAGATDTQYF. Written as DNA, the CDR3 is TGTGCCAGCAGTCCTCTCGGAGGAGCGGGAGCAACAGATACGCAGTATTTT.

This clone was observed a handful of times. This chain joins TRBV14 and TRBJ2-1; D remains unclear. Germline CDR1 reads SGHDN; CDR2 reads FVKESK. The V gene lost 4 bases and the J gene lost 4 bases, with 11 bases spanning the gap. The CDR3 has 14 amino acids. CDR3 DNA: TGTGCCAGCAGCCCTCGCTGGCAGTACAATGAGCAGTTCTTC. It yields the protein CASSPRWQYNEQFF.

The gene calls are TRBV18 and TRBJ1-1; perhaps TRBD1 as D (5 bases). Germline V gene lookup returns CDR1 KGHSH and CDR2 LQKENI. The CDR3 has 13 residues. The V and J ends lost 6 bases and 3 bases respectively, with 11 bases between them. This chain's CDR3 is CASSGGWDTEAFF. Here the CDR3 DNA reads TGTGCCAGCTCGGGGGGATGGGACACTGAAGCTTTCTTT.

This clone was detected only a few times. This chain joins TRBV6-5 and TRBJ2-5; D is perhaps TRBD1 (5 bases). With the DNA end fitting TRBJ2-7 better, the J assignment may be wrong. The CDR3 is 13 residues long. Germline values: CDR1 MNHEY, CDR2 SVGAGI. CDR3 bases: TGTGCCAGCAGTTACGGGGCAACCTACGAGCAGTACTTC. Encoded protein: CASSYGATYEQYF.

This chain uses TRBV28 with TRBJ1-1; D not resolved. V was shortened by 8 bases and J by 2 bases, with 12 bases between the two germline ends. Germline V gives CDR1 MDHEN, CDR2 SYDVKM. This CDR3 has 13 amino acids. The CDR3: CASPSPGNTEAFF. The CDR3 nucleotides read TGTGCCAGCCCCTCCCCAGGAAACACTGAAGCTTTCTTT.

The rearrangement links TRBV5-4 to TRBJ2-7; D gene uncertain. CDR1 and CDR2 from the germline V gene are SGHNT and YYREEE (reference sequence). This CDR3 comprises 12 residues. V shed 1 base and J shed 5 bases, with 7 bases lying between them. The CDR3 nucleotides are TGTGCCAGCAGCTTGTCAGTTAACGAGCAGTACTTC. It is translated as CASSLSVNEQYF.

This clone was seen only a few times. The chain recombines TRBV9 with TRBJ2-5; TRBD2 matches at 11 bases. V shed 3 bases and J 5 bases; nucleotides not matched to a gene: 6. The CDR3 extends over 15 amino acids. The germline V gene has CDR1 SGDLS and CDR2 YYNGEE. The CDR3 nucleotides read TGTGCCAGCAGCGCCTTAGCGGGAGGGCCGGAGACCCAGTACTTC. Its translation: CASSALAGGPETQYF. The entire variable domain, with the rest obtained from reference TRBV9 and TRBJ2-5, is as follows: DSGVTQTPKHLITATGQRVTLRCSPRSGDLSVYWYQQSLDQGLQFLIQYYNGEERAKGNILERFSAQQFPDLHSELNLSSLELGDSALYFCASSALAGGPETQYFGPGTRLLVL.